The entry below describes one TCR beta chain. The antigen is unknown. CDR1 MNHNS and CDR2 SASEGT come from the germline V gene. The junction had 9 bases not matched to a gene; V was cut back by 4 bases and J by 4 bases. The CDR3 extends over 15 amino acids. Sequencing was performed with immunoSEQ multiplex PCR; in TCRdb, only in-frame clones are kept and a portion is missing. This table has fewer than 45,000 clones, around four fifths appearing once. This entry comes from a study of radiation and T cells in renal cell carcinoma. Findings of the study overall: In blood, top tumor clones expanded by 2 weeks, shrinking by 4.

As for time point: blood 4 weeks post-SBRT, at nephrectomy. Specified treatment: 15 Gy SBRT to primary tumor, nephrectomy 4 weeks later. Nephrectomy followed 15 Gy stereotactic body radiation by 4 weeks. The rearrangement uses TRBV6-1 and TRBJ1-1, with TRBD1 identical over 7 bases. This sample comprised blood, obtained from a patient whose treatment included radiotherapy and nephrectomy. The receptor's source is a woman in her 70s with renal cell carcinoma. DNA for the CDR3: TGTGCCAGCAGTGGCGAAGCCGACAGGGCCACTGAAGCTTTCTTT. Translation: CASSGEADRATEAFF.